The T cell receptor beta chain described here comes from a study of naive and memory T cell subsets. The library had UMIs added by 3' ligation of an oligonucleotide to TCR cDNA. RNA was extracted from under 3 ml of whole blood of healthy adults. Cells were not sorted; total RNA input targeted 1 to 1000 ng. The SP2 primer and nested alpha and beta constant region primers amplified ligated cDNA in four rounds. For blood and skin samples, reverse transcription used TCR alpha and beta constant primers. In TCRdb, the 5' RACE reads were re-called with MiXCR into one record per CDR3 protein. The data show roughly 60,000 distinct CDR3 sequences, with 8% to 9% seen just once and around 21% held by the top ten. General study results and limits: The RNA method is potentially sensitive to activation and differentiation changes.

This clonotype came up a few times. Its antigen remains unknown. CDR1 is SEHNR, CDR2 FQNEAQ, per germline (reference sequence). This CDR3 has 17 amino acids. V lost 0 bases and J lost 2, with 17 bases in between. The chain has TRBV7-9 and TRBJ2-7, with a weak D call TRBD1 (6 bases). The TCR sequence derives from a female donor in good health. CDR3 in DNA: TGTGCCAGCAGCTTAGCGGCGATCCCCGGGACAACCTACGAGCAGTACTTC. Translating it yields CASSLAAIPGTTYEQYF.